This T cell receptor (beta chain) was sequenced during a study of T cell responses to AZD1222 COVID-19 vaccine. Points on this clone: No antigen is known for it.

Clones were sequenced by immunoSEQ multiplex PCR, and TCRdb holds only the in-frame ones, with some missing. The data contain around 120,000 clones, approximately 83% of them seen just once; the ten biggest clones take up approximately 4%. Germline-derived CDR1 and CDR2 are LNHDA and SQIVND (reference sequence). The ends lost 8 bases at V and 5 bases at J; junction bases unmatched: 5. The CDR3 loop spans 12 amino acids. Study-wide results and limits: Increased Spike-specific TCR breadth and depth were observed after two AZD1222 doses. Just a handful of people given AZD1222 tested seropositive at baseline. White British people made up most donors, females outnumbered males, and clonal diversity was possibly underestimated. The study reported that nearly half of spike-specific TCRs target unmutated variant regions.

The rearrangement uses TRBV19 and TRBJ2-7, with TRBD1 identical over 8 bases. The sequences come from peripheral blood, collected on day 0 of MenACWY control vaccination. The TCR comes from an adult in good health. The CDR3 DNA sequence: TGTGCCAGTTCCCGGACAGGGAACGAGCAGTACTTC. Translation gives CASSRTGNEQYF.